This entry lists 20 T cell receptor beta chains sequenced from one sample in a study of cytomegalovirus exposure and HLA in healthy donors. This PCR relied on a set of 60 Vbeta primers and 13 Jbeta primers. TCRdb keeps only in-frame clones here, not all; method: immunoSEQ multiplex PCR. The sample records under 120,000 clones, less than 80% being singletons. Sequenced sample: PBMCs. These receptors were taken from a man aged 25-45 years in good health and CMV-seropositive.

The CDR3 loop is CASQEGAWSTDTQYF. Here the CDR3 DNA reads TGCGCCAGTCAGGAGGGGGCTTGGAGCACAGATACGCAGTATTTT. The chain recombines TRBV5-1 with TRBJ2-3; D perhaps matches TRBD1 (7 bases). Germline loops: CDR1 SGHRS, CDR2 YFSETQ. V gave up 8 bases and J gave up 0 bases, with 16 bases separating them. This CDR3 has 15 amino acids.

The gene calls are TRBV6-5 and TRBJ2-2, with 7 nucleotides matching TRBD1. The V segment lost 2 bases and the J segment 6 bases; nucleotides outside the gene matches: 3. Germline CDR1 is MNHEY and CDR2 is SVGAGI. The CDR3 is 14 amino acids. CDR3 bases: TGTGCCAGCAGTTACGGGACAGTAGCCGGGGAGCTGTTTTTT. As protein: CASSYGTVAGELFF.

A single count supports this clone. The chain is built from TRBV14 and TRBJ2-7, with TRBD1 matching 7 bases. V was pared by 3 bases and J by 3 bases, with 2 bases of the junction left unmatched. Germline V gives CDR1 SGHDN, CDR2 FVKESK. The CDR3 runs 13 residues. The CDR3 region is CASSQTGIYEQYF. CDR3 nucleotides: TGTGCCAGCAGCCAGACAGGGATCTACGAGCAGTACTTC.

This clone was found once. This chain connects TRBV4-2 to TRBJ2-5, with TRBD2 matching over 11 bases. CDR3 length equals 16 residues. Germline CDR1 is LGHNA and CDR2 is YNFKEQ. The V gene end was trimmed by 0 bases and the J gene end by 11 bases; junction bases not matched to a gene: 11. The CDR3 loop is CASSQDLLGTSGEQYF. The CDR3, as DNA: TGTGCCAGCAGCCAAGATCTTTTAGGGACTAGCGGTGAGCAGTACTTC.

The V call is TRBV6-1, the J call TRBJ1-2, with D perhaps TRBD1 (5 bases). The V end lost 3 bases, the J end lost 8 bases, and 10 bases lay between the germline ends. Germline CDR1 and CDR2: MNHNS and SASEGT. This CDR3 is 12 amino acids long. CDR3: CASSEGQGGYTF. CDR3 in DNA: TGTGCCAGCAGTGAGGGTCAGGGAGGCTACACCTTC.

The chain is built from TRBV27 and TRBJ1-5; the D gene is possibly TRBD1 (5 bases). CDR3 size: 14 residues. V was clipped by 5 bases and J by 4 bases, with 12 bases between them. Germline V gene lookup returns CDR1 MNHEY and CDR2 SMNVEV (reference sequence). Here the CDR3 DNA reads TGTGCCAGCAGTCCCATGGGGGGTAATCAGCCCCAGCATTTT. This translates into CASSPMGGNQPQHF.

The rearrangement links TRBV13 to TRBJ1-1; TRBD1 matches at 9 bases. V dropped 5 bases and J dropped 0; count of bases not matched to a gene: 10. CDR3 length equals 17 residues. Germline lookup yields CDR1 PRHDT and CDR2 FYEKMQ (reference sequence). The CDR3 region is CASSPTGGNGLNTEAFF. The CDR3 nucleotides read TGTGCCAGCAGCCCGACAGGGGGTAATGGTCTGAACACTGAAGCTTTCTTT.

The chain couples TRBV5-1 to TRBJ2-1; 7 bases match TRBD2. Germline trimming cut 4 bases from V and 0 bases from J; bases unmatched to any gene: 7. Germline V lookup: CDR1 SGHRS, CDR2 YFSETQ. This CDR3 has 16 amino acids. The CDR3 region is CASSRALAASYNEQFF. The CDR3 region has the DNA TGCGCCAGCAGCCGAGCGCTAGCGGCCTCCTACAATGAGCAGTTCTTC.

This clone was seen only a few times. The J gene is TRBJ2-5, the V gene TRBV4-1; perhaps TRBD1 as D (5 bases). The J call may be wrong; the DNA end is better matched by TRBJ2-7. CDR3 length: 15 amino acids. Germline V CDR1 and CDR2: MGHRA, YSYEKL. The CDR3 region has the DNA TGCGCCAGCAGCCAAGTTGAGGACACAACCTACGAGCAGTACTTC. Protein product: CASSQVEDTTYEQYF.

The V gene is TRBV18, the J gene TRBJ2-5, with 8 bases that match TRBD2. The V segment lost 2 bases and the J segment 5 bases; nucleotides outside the gene matches: 7. The CDR3 runs 15 residues. Germline CDR1 KGHSH, CDR2 LQKENI. The CDR3, as DNA: TGTGCCAGCTCACCAAATAGCGGGGACGGGGAGACCCAGTACTTC. Protein product: CASSPNSGDGETQYF. Full variable domain (rest looked up from reference TRBV18 and TRBJ2-5): NAGVMQNPRHLVRRRGQEARLRCSPMKGHSHVYWYRQLPEEGLKFMVYLQKENIIDESGMPKERFSAEFPKEGPSILRIQQVVRGDSAAYFCASSPNSGDGETQYFGPGTRLLVL.

This chain uses TRBV30 with TRBJ2-3, with 8 bases that match TRBD2. Germline lookup yields CDR1 GTSNPN and CDR2 SVGIG (reference sequence). The CDR3 is made up of 14 amino acids. The V gene end was trimmed by 2 bases and the J gene end by 4 bases; junction bases not matched to a gene: 5. The CDR3: CAWSTGGPPDTQYF. CDR3 in DNA: TGTGCCTGGAGTACGGGGGGGCCGCCAGATACGCAGTATTTT.

This clone has only a few counts. This chain links TRBV29-1 with TRBJ1-1; 8 bases map to TRBD1. The V gene's germline CDR1 is SQVTM and CDR2 ANQGSEA. Losses at the gene ends were 6 bases for V and 6 bases for J; bases not matched to a gene: 9. This CDR3 comprises 13 residues. CDR3 protein: CSVRTGMRPEAFF. The CDR3 nucleotides read TGCAGCGTCAGGACAGGGATGAGGCCTGAAGCTTTCTTT.

This chain joins TRBV6-1 and TRBJ1-3; weak D call: TRBD1 (6 bases). The CDR3 covers 17 residues. Trimming took 4 bases from V and 0 from J, leaving 16 bases between them. CDR1 and CDR2 from the germline V gene are MNHNS and SASEGT. The CDR3 DNA is TGTGCCAGCAGTGTTGGACAGCCGAATAGCTCTGGAAACACCATATATTTT. This encodes CASSVGQPNSSGNTIYF.

This clone showed up just once. The chain joins TRBV7-9 to TRBJ1-1; perhaps TRBD1 as D (5 bases). The CDR3 spans 15 residues. V lost 2 bases, J lost 1 base, and 11 bases lay in between. Germline CDR1 SEHNR, CDR2 FQNEAQ (reference sequence). The CDR3 region is CASSLQGTTNTEAFF. CDR3 DNA: TGTGCCAGCAGCTTACAGGGAACTACGAACACTGAAGCTTTCTTT.

The chain carries TRBV5-6 and TRBJ1-1, with D perhaps matching TRBD1 (6 bases). There are 15 residues in the CDR3. Germline V gene lookup returns CDR1 SGHDT and CDR2 YYEEEE. The V and J ends lost 3 bases and 5 bases respectively, with 17 bases between them. The CDR3 nucleotides read TGTGCCAGCAGCTCGGCGGGGGCCGGCGATACTGAAGCTTTCTTT. Translating gives CASSSAGAGDTEAFF.

The genes are TRBV6-5 and TRBJ1-2; D unresolved. The V end was cut by 8 bases, the J end by 5 bases, with 21 bases between. Germline V gene data show CDR1 as MNHEY and CDR2 as SVGAGI. This CDR3 region has 15 residues. The DNA of the CDR3 is TGTGCCAGCCTGGCCAGTTCGGGATCATATTATGGCTACACCTTC. Its translation: CASLASSGSYYGYTF.

The chain combines TRBV2 with TRBJ1-1; D is unclear. This CDR3 comprises 11 residues. Trimming took 8 bases from V and 4 from J, leaving 8 bases between them. CDR1 SNHLY and CDR2 FYNNEI come from the germline V gene. This CDR3 is CASARGTEAFF. Here the CDR3 DNA reads TGTGCCAGCGCACGGGGCACTGAAGCTTTCTTT.

The V call is TRBV2, the J call TRBJ2-5; maybe TRBD2 (6 bases). V was trimmed by 1 base and J by 5 bases, leaving 14 bases between them. Looked up from germline, CDR1 is SNHLY and CDR2 is FYNNEI. The CDR3 sequence is 15 residues long. CDR3 DNA: TGTGCCAGCAGTGAAGGGTTCTCCGGAGGGGAGACCCAGTACTTC. This codes for CASSEGFSGGETQYF.

The rearrangement links TRBV18 to TRBJ1-3, with unresolved D. The CDR3 sequence is 15 residues long. Trimming stripped 2 bases from V and 8 bases from J, with 16 bases between. From germline, CDR1 is KGHSH and CDR2 LQKENI. The CDR3 here is CASSPSSITRDTIYF. The CDR3, as DNA: TGTGCCAGCTCACCATCAAGCATCACTCGTGACACCATATATTTT. Complete variable domain (other parts from reference TRBV18 and TRBJ1-3): NAGVMQNPRHLVRRRGQEARLRCSPMKGHSHVYWYRQLPEEGLKFMVYLQKENIIDESGMPKERFSAEFPKEGPSILRIQQVVRGDSAAYFCASSPSSITRDTIYFGEGSWLTVV.

This clone was picked up one time. The V and J genes are TRBV18 and TRBJ2-3; TRBD1 is a possible D gene (6 bases). CDR1 is KGHSH, CDR2 LQKENI, per germline. This CDR3 has 13 amino acids. Trimming pared 4 bases from V and 4 bases from J, leaving 9 bases between. The CDR3 protein is CASSRTGSDTQYF. The CDR3 nucleotides are TGTGCCAGCTCACGAACAGGGTCAGATACGCAGTATTTT.